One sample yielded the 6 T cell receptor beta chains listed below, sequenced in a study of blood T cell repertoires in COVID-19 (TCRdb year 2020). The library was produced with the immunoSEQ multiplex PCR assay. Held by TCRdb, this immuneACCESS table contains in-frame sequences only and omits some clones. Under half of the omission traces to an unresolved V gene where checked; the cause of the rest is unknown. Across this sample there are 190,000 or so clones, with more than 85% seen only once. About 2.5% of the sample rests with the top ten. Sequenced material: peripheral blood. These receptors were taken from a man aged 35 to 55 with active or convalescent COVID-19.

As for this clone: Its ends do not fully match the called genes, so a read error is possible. DNA for the CDR3: TGTGCTAGTAGTAGTTTGAGGGGGTACGGCACTGAAGCTTTCTTT. This sequence encodes CASSSLRGYGTEAFF. The gene calls are TRBV19 and TRBJ1-1; TRBD1 is a possible D gene (6 bases). The germline CDR1 and CDR2 sequences are LNHDA and SQIVND (reference sequence). The CDR3 totals 15 residues.

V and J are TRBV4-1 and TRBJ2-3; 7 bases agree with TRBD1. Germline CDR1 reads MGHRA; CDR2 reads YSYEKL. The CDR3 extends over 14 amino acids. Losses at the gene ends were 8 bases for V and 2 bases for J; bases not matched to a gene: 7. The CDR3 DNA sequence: TGCGCCAGCTCACCGGGACAGTTCACAGATACGCAGTATTTT. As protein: CASSPGQFTDTQYF.

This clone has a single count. Here the CDR3 reads CASSQSIGLRGENIQYF. The DNA of the CDR3 is TGTGCCAGCAGCCAGTCAATAGGGCTTCGGGGAGAAAACATTCAGTACTTC. V is TRBV5-8 and J is TRBJ2-4, with D tentatively TRBD2 (5 bases). V dropped 4 bases and J dropped 5 bases, with 22 bases sitting between them. This CDR3 comprises 17 residues. Germline-derived CDR1 and CDR2 are SGHTS and YDEGEE.

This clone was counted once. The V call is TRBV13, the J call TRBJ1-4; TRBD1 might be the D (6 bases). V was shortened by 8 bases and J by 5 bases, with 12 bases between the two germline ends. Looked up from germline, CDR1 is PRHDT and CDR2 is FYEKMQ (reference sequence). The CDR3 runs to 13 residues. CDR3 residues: CASQDRRNEKLFF. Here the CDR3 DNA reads TGTGCCAGCCAGGACAGACGAAATGAAAAACTGTTTTTT.

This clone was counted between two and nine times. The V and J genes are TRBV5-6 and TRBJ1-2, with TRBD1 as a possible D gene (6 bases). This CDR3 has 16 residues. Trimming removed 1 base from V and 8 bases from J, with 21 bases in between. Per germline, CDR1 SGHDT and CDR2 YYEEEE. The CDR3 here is CASSLFSGHRPGGYTF. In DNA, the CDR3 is TGTGCCAGCAGCTTGTTCTCGGGACACCGCCCGGGGGGCTACACCTTC.

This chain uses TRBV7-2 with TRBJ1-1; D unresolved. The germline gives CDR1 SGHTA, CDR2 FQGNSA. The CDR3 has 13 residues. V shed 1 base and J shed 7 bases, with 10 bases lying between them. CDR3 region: CASSLGRSGEAFF. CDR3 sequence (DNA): TGTGCCAGCAGCTTAGGACGGTCGGGTGAAGCTTTCTTT.